The 6 T cell receptor beta chains below were found in one sample sequenced in a study of CD8+CD57+ T cells in acquired aplastic anemia. TCR beta VDJ combinations and CDR3 sequences were profiled from genomic DNA. TCRdb independently ran MiXCR on the reads; one entry per CDR3 protein. This repertoire shows around 430,000 distinct CDR3 sequences, more than 25% found once; its top ten account for 0.75% to 0.95%. Individuals selected for sequencing had exhibited CD8+CD57+ cell expansion on flow cytometry. Sequenced sample: sorted CD4+, CD8+, or CD8+CD57+ T cells (not recorded which) from PBMCs. Receptors were obtained from a human donor with aplastic anemia.

There are many counts of this clonotype. V usage is TRBV7-2 and J usage is TRBJ1-6; 7 bases line up with TRBD1. The CDR3 loop spans 14 amino acids. Germline CDR1 SGHTA, CDR2 FQGNSA. Trimming removed 3 bases from V and 10 bases from J; junction bases left unmatched: 6. The CDR3 loop reads CASSLNRGGSPLHF. For the CDR3, the DNA is TGTGCCAGCAGCTTGAACAGGGGTGGGTCACCCCTCCACTTT.

Comments on this clonotype: The final CDR3 position lacks the conserved phenylalanine or tryptophan, pointing to a likely read error. The rearrangement links TRBV2 to TRBJ1-2; TRBD1 aligns across 11 bases. Germline loops: CDR1 SNHLY, CDR2 FYNNEI. J lost 6 bases, V lost 6 bases, and 6 bases had no gene match. This CDR3 comprises 14 residues. CDR3 sequence: CASRGTGGWNGYTL. Written as DNA, the CDR3 is TGTGCCAGCAGGGGGACAGGGGGTTGGAATGGCTACACCCTC.

This clonotype came up many times. This rearrangement joins TRBV15 to TRBJ1-2; TRBD1 matches at 9 bases. Germline V gene lookup returns CDR1 LNHNV and CDR2 YYDKDF (reference sequence). The CDR3 is 15 residues long. After removal of 0 bases from V and 4 bases from J, the junction contained 3 bases not matched to a gene. CDR3 residues: CATSRDRTGAYGYTF. The CDR3 DNA is TGTGCCACCAGCAGAGATAGGACAGGGGCCTATGGCTACACCTTC.

This sequence joins TRBV2 and TRBJ1-2, with unresolved D. With 5 bases removed from V and 4 bases from J, the gap between germline ends came to 17 bases. This CDR3 is built from 15 residues. The germline gives CDR1 SNHLY, CDR2 FYNNEI. This chain's CDR3 is CASSLETAFGYGYTF. CDR3 coding DNA: TGTGCCAGCAGTTTGGAAACAGCTTTCGGCTATGGCTACACCTTC.

DNA of the CDR3: TGTGCCAGCAGCCGACCCGCGGGAAACACCATATATTTT. As protein: CASSRPAGNTIYF. The V call is TRBV11-2, the J call TRBJ1-3, with D uncertain. The CDR3 is 13 residues long. Trimming shortened V by 5 bases and J by 4 bases, and 9 bases separated the two germline ends. Germline CDR1 and CDR2: SGHAT and FQNNGV.

V and J are TRBV7-2 and TRBJ2-1; the D is unclear. V was trimmed by 2 bases and J by 6 bases, leaving 8 bases between them. Germline assignment: CDR1 SGHTA and CDR2 FQGNSA. The CDR3 covers 13 residues. DNA for the CDR3: TGTGCCAGCAGCTTATCAATTAGCAATGAGCAGTTCTTC. This encodes CASSLSISNEQFF. Drawing the rest from reference TRBV7-2 and TRBJ2-1, the complete variable domain is GAGVSQSPSNKVTEKGKDVELRCDPISGHTALYWYRQSLGQGLEFLIYFQGNSAPDKSGLPSDRFSAERTGGSVSTLTIQRTQQEDSAVYLCASSLSISNEQFFGPGTRLTVL.